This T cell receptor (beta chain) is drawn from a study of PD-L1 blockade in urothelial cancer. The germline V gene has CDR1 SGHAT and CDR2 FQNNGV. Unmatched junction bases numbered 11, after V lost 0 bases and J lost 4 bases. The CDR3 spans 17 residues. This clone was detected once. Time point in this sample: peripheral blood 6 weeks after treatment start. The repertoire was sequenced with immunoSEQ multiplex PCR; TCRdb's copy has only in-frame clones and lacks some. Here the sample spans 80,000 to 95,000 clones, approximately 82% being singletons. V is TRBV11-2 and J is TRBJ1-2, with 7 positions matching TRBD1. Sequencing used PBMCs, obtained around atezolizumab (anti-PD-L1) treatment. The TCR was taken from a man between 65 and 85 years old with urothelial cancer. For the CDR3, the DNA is TGTGCCAGCAGCTTAGATCGGGTTACAGGGGTTAGCTATGGCTACACCTTC. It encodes CASSLDRVTGVSYGYTF.